The clone carrying this T cell receptor (beta chain) was detected a few times. Antigen unknown. The CDR3 consists of 14 residues. Germline loops: CDR1 MDHEN, CDR2 SYDVKM. Between the trimmed V and J ends, which lost 2 bases and 4 bases, there was a span of 12 bases. This sample was taken from a study of T-cell memory formation after mild COVID-19. Study outcomes and limitations: Pre-infection memory already had some responding clones, implying cross-reactive memory joined. Nothing confirmed that second-wave clones peaking on day 37 were specific for SARS-CoV-2.

TCRdb recomputed calls from the 5' RACE reads with MiXCR, one row per CDR3 protein. The table lists just over 350,000 distinct CDR3 sequences, about 15% of them singletons. V and J are TRBV28 and TRBJ2-7; TRBD1 is a possible D gene (6 bases). Input material: PBMCs or a T cell subset sorted from them (not recorded which). The clonotype originates from a man aged 18 to 29 who had mild COVID-19 (a few samples of this study predate the infection). Cell type and time point are not known. The CDR3 nucleotides are TGTGCCAGCAGTTTAGGGACACAGGATTACGAGCAGTACGTC. Encoded protein: CASSLGTQDYEQYV.